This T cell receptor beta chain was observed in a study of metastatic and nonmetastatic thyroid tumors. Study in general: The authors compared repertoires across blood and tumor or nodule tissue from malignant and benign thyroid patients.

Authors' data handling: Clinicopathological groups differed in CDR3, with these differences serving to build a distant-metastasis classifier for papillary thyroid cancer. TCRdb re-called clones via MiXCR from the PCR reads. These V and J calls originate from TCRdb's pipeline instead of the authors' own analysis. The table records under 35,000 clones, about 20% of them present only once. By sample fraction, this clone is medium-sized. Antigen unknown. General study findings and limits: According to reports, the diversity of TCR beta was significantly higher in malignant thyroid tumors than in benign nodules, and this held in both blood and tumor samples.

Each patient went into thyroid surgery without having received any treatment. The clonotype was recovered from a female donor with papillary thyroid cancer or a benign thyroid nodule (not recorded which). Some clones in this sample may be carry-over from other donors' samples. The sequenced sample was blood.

CDR3 amino acids: CASSLRGSSYNEQFF. The DNA of the CDR3 is TGTGCCAGCAGTCTGCGGGGGAGCTCCTACAATGAGCAGTTCTTC. The V gene is TRBV27, the J gene TRBJ2-1, with 7 nucleotides matching TRBD2. The germline V gene has CDR1 MNHEY and CDR2 SMNVEV (reference sequence). V lost 5 bases and J lost 0; bases outside the gene matches: 4. This CDR3 region has 15 residues.